The clone carrying this T cell receptor (beta chain) was seen many times. The CDR3 is 14 amino acids. The germline V gene has CDR1 SEHNR and CDR2 FQNEAQ (reference sequence). V was pared by 5 bases and J by 5 bases, with 5 bases of the junction left unmatched. The data are from a study of T-cell memory formation after mild COVID-19. Study as a whole: Largely donor-specific sequence clusters came from two donors.

5'RACE primed at constant segments yielded TCR alpha and TCR beta cDNA libraries bearing sample barcodes and UMIs. TCRdb passed the 5' RACE reads through MiXCR, listing each CDR3 protein once. The sample lists tens of thousands of distinct CDR3 sequences; approximately 16% were seen once. The receptor was derived from an adult who had mild COVID-19 (a few samples of this study predate the infection). Cell type and time point are not known. The sample consisted of PBMCs or a T cell subset sorted from them (not recorded which). The V gene is TRBV7-9, the J gene TRBJ1-2, with TRBD1 identical over 10 bases. CDR3 coding DNA: TGTGCCAGCAGCCCAGGGACAGGGGCGTATGGCTACACCTTC. Translated: CASSPGTGAYGYTF.